The rows below give T cell receptor beta chains drawn from one sample of a study of beta chain features in type 1 diabetes. Profiled with immunoSEQ multiplex PCR; TCRdb holds only in-frame clones, not every one. The profile shows 200,000 to 250,000 clones, over 11% of them singletons. The sequencing sample was made of naive CD4+ T cells from blood. These receptors were taken from a man aged 25 to 40 with type 1 diabetes. CDR3s include the opening cysteine and the closing phenylalanine or tryptophan. D genes are given only for firm matches. Clone size is shown for a subset of rows, as once, few, many or a class of expanded clone.

>TRBJ1-2|-|TRBD1|TRBV28
CASNRDRVDYGYTF
TGTGCCAGCAACCGCGACAGGGTGGACTATGGCTACACCTTC
>TRBJ1-6|-|TRBD1|TRBV11-2
CASSSHRGRSYNSPLHF
TGTGCCAGCAGCTCCCACAGGGGGCGCTCCTATAATTCACCCCTCCACTTT
>TRBJ1-5|-|-|TRBV7-2
CASSVDRAKNQPQHF
TGTGCCAGCAGCGTAGACAGAGCCAAGAATCAGCCCCAGCATTTT
>TRBJ2-6|-|TRBD2|TRBV29-1
CSVEGGGPNVLTF
TGCAGCGTTGAAGGCGGGGGGCCTAACGTCCTGACTTTC
>TRBJ1-2|few|-|TRBV2
CASSEVYRGCTF
TGTGCCAGCAGTGAAGTGTATCGGGGGTGCACCTTC
>TRBJ2-1|few|-|TRBV5-1
CASSLGGGIQFF
TGCGCCAGCAGCTTGGGGGGCGGCATACAGTTCTTC
>TRBJ2-1|-|TRBD1|TRBV11-3
CASSRRPGQGAHEQFF
TGTGCCAGCAGCCGCAGGCCGGGACAGGGGGCACATGAGCAGTTCTTC
>TRBJ1-4|-|TRBD1|TRBV30
CAWSDPRDRREKLFF
TGTGCCTGGAGTGACCCCCGGGACAGGCGTGAAAAACTGTTTTTT
>TRBJ2-5|few|TRBD1|TRBV7-2
CASSYGTGIAQETQYF
TGTGCCAGCAGCTACGGGACAGGGATAGCCCAAGAGACCCAGTACTTC
>TRBJ2-5|-|-|TRBV10-3
CAISLARRETQYF
TGTGCCATCAGTTTAGCGAGGAGGGAGACCCAGTACTTC
>TRBJ2-1|-|TRBD2|TRBV10-3
CAISGLAGVTDEQFF
TGTGCCATCTCTGGGCTAGCGGGAGTTACGGATGAGCAGTTCTTC
>TRBJ2-7|-|-|TRBV9
CASSVTGLSSYEQYF
TGTGCCAGCAGCGTTACCGGACTGTCATCCTACGAGCAGTACTTC
>TRBJ2-2|few|TRBD2|TRBV18
CASSPSRGSGELFF
TGTGCCAGCTCACCGTCACGCGGGAGCGGGGAGCTGTTTTTT
>TRBJ2-1|few|-|TRBV6-4
CASSVRSEGNEQFF
TGTGCCAGCAGTGTCAGGTCGGAGGGGAATGAGCAGTTCTTC
>TRBJ2-5|few|-|TRBV29-1
CSVGLTAPKATQYF
TGCAGCGTGGGTTTGACAGCGCCCAAGGCGACCCAGTACTTC
>TRBJ2-5|few|TRBD2|TRBV2
CASSETSGYRETQYF
TGTGCCAGCAGTGAAACTAGCGGGTACCGAGAGACCCAGTACTTC
>TRBJ2-3|-|TRBD2|TRBV7-9
CASSLVMRLAGTSTDTQYF
TGTGCCAGCAGCTTAGTAATGAGACTAGCGGGGACTAGCACAGATACGCAGTATTTT
>TRBJ2-2|-|-|TRBV5-1
CASSLDSTNTGELFF
TGCGCCAGCAGCTTGGACAGTACGAACACCGGGGAGCTGTTTTTT
>TRBJ1-2|-|-|TRBV4-1
CASSQNPGHTTVGYTF
TGCGCCAGCAGCCAAAACCCGGGACACACGACGGTTGGCTACACCTTC
>TRBJ2-7|few|TRBD1|TRBV5-1
CATAVRDRGSEQYF
TGCGCCACCGCCGTCCGGGACAGGGGGAGCGAGCAGTACTTC
>TRBJ1-2|-|-|TRBV28
CASRGAAGDWTF
TGTGCCAGCAGGGGCGCCGCGGGGGACTGGACCTTC
>TRBJ1-1|few|TRBD1|TRBV5-6
CASSRVDRGATEAFF
TGTGCCAGCAGCCGTGTGGACAGGGGAGCGACTGAAGCTTTCTTT
>TRBJ2-4|once|-|TRBV11-2
CASSVQGALAKNIQYF
TGTGCCAGCAGCGTACAGGGAGCTCTAGCCAAAAACATTCAGTACTTC
>TRBJ2-3|few|-|TRBV30
CAWSATAQYF
TGTGCCTGGAGTGCCACGGCGCAGTATTTT
>TRBJ2-5|-|-|TRBV4-1
CASSPSRGGVGETQYF
TGCGCCAGCAGCCCCTCCCGCGGAGGGGTGGGCGAGACCCAGTACTTC
>TRBJ2-3|-|TRBD1|TRBV10-2
CAITGTGGKDTQYF
TGCGCCATCACCGGGACAGGGGGCAAAGATACGCAGTATTTT
>TRBJ1-5|-|-|TRBV6-1
CASSDTAPNQPQHF
TGTGCCAGCAGTGATACAGCTCCCAATCAGCCCCAGCATTTT
>TRBJ1-3|-|-|TRBV6-5
CASSYGGNSGNTIYF
TGTGCCAGCAGTTACGGGGGGAACTCTGGAAACACCATATATTTT
>TRBJ2-3|-|-|TRBV2
CASRGGTDTQYF
TGTGCCAGCAGAGGGGGCACAGATACGCAGTATTTT
>TRBJ2-5|few|-|TRBV10-3
CATLGGFGETQYF
TGTGCCACCCTCGGGGGTTTTGGGGAGACCCAGTACTTC
>TRBJ1-2|-|-|TRBV7-9
CASSRAGGYGYTF
TGTGCCAGCAGCCGGGCGGGGGGCTATGGCTACACCTTC
>TRBJ2-1|few|TRBD2|TRBV5-4
CASTTRGYNEQFF
TGTGCCAGCACCACGCGGGGGTACAATGAGCAGTTCTTC
>TRBJ2-1|-|-|TRBV13
CASRSGQSYNEQFF
TGTGCCAGCAGGAGCGGGCAATCCTACAATGAGCAGTTCTTC
>TRBJ2-5|few|TRBD1|TRBV5-1
CASSGQVQETQYF
TGCGCCAGCAGCGGACAGGTCCAAGAGACCCAGTACTTC
>TRBJ1-2|few|TRBD1|TRBV5-4
CASSLGARQGGYGYTF
TGTGCCAGCAGCCTCGGCGCGAGACAGGGAGGCTATGGCTACACCTTC
>TRBJ2-2|-|TRBD2|TRBV4-1
CASREAGHTGELFF
TGCGCCAGCCGGGAAGCGGGGCACACCGGGGAGCTGTTTTTT
>TRBJ1-1|few|TRBD1|TRBV9
CASSPRQGRDTEAFF
TGTGCCAGCAGCCCTCGACAGGGAAGGGACACTGAAGCTTTCTTT
>TRBJ2-3|few|TRBD2|TRBV28
CASSPPGGGADTQYF
TGTGCCAGCAGCCCGCCCGGGGGGGGCGCAGATACGCAGTATTTT
>TRBJ2-1|-|TRBD2|TRBV15
CATSRPPAGAYNEQFF
TGTGCCACCAGCAGACCGCCAGCGGGGGCGTACAATGAGCAGTTCTTC
>TRBJ1-2|few|-|TRBV6-6
CASSYSVGSRGGYTF
TGTGCCAGCAGTTACTCTGTAGGATCCCGGGGTGGCTACACCTTC
>TRBJ2-7|-|TRBD1|TRBV5-1
CASSPDRGQYEQYF
TGCGCCAGCAGCCCGGACAGGGGGCAGTACGAGCAGTACTTC
>TRBJ1-2|few|-|TRBV14
CASSQQAGGYTF
TGTGCCAGCAGCCAACAAGCGGGGGGCTACACCTTC
>TRBJ1-1|-|TRBD1|TRBV7-2
CASSLDGGTVKAFF
TGTGCCAGCAGCTTAGACGGCGGGACAGTAAAGGCTTTCTTT
>TRBJ2-3|-|TRBD2|TRBV30
CAWKRAGPLDTQYF
TGTGCCTGGAAAAGAGCGGGACCGCTCGATACGCAGTATTTT
>TRBJ1-1|few|-|TRBV2
CASTRGSGTEAFF
TGTGCCAGCACCAGGGGAAGCGGCACTGAAGCTTTCTTT
>TRBJ2-1|-|TRBD2|TRBV11-2
CASSQGLADNEQFF
TGTGCCAGCAGCCAAGGACTAGCCGACAATGAGCAGTTCTTC